The 26 T cell receptor beta chains in this list originate from one sample, sequenced in a study of cytomegalovirus exposure and HLA in healthy donors. 13 Jbeta primers and 60 Vbeta primers were used for the PCR. Using immunoSEQ multiplex PCR, the repertoire was profiled, and TCRdb retains in-frame clones only, with some absent. The repertoire holds approximately 180,000 clones, with roughly four fifths as singletons. The specimen sequenced was PBMCs. The receptors were sampled from a woman younger than 45 in good health and CMV-seronegative.

The chain couples TRBV28 to TRBJ2-5; TRBD2 matches at 8 bases. Unmatched junction bases numbered 12, after V lost 4 bases and J lost 5 bases. Germline assignment: CDR1 MDHEN and CDR2 SYDVKM. The CDR3 is made up of 16 amino acids. The CDR3 loop is CASSSLTSGPWETQYF. The DNA of the CDR3 is TGTGCCAGCAGTTCCCTTACTAGCGGCCCATGGGAGACCCAGTACTTC. Filled out from reference TRBV28 and TRBJ2-5, the complete variable domain reads DVKVTQSSRYLVKRTGEKVFLECVQDMDHENMFWYRQDPGLGLRLIYFSYDVKMKEKGDIPEGYSVSREKKERFSLILESASTNQTSMYLCASSSLTSGPWETQYFGPGTRLLVL.

The chain couples TRBV5-6 to TRBJ2-5; a possible D gene is TRBD1 (5 bases). V was cut by 4 bases and J by 8 bases, with 27 bases left in between. The germline V gene has CDR1 SGHDT and CDR2 YYEEEE. The CDR3 has 17 amino acids. The CDR3 sequence: CASSPGRWGRGRETQYF. DNA of the CDR3: TGTGCCAGCAGCCCTGGCCGTTGGGGTAGGGGAAGGGAAACCCAGTACTTC. Using reference TRBV5-6 and TRBJ2-5 for the parts outside the CDR3, the full variable domain is DAGVTQSPTHLIKTRGQQVTLRCSPKSGHDTVSWYQQALGQGPQFIFQYYEEEERQRGNFPDRFSGHQFPNYSSELNVNALLLGDSALYLCASSPGRWGRGRETQYFGPGTRLLVL.

This chain connects TRBV18 to TRBJ2-5; 8 nucleotides line up with TRBD1. With the DNA end fitting TRBJ2-7 better, the J assignment may be wrong. The CDR3 loop spans 15 amino acids. Per the germline V gene, CDR1 is KGHSH and CDR2 is LQKENI. The CDR3 loop is CASSSDRGGSYEQYF. CDR3 bases: TGTGCCAGCTCATCCGACAGGGGCGGCTCCTACGAGCAGTACTTC.

As concerns this clone: Sequence at one end of the junction differs from germline and may be a read error. The chain joins TRBV5-1 to TRBJ2-6; TRBD1 is a possible D gene (5 bases). Per germline, CDR1 SGHRS and CDR2 YFSETQ. This CDR3 comprises 16 residues. CDR3 loop: CASSDEWASGANGLTF. The CDR3, as DNA: TGCGCCAGCAGCGATGAGTGGGCTTCTGGGGCCAACGGCCTGACTTTC. Drawing the rest from reference TRBV5-1 and TRBJ2-6, the complete variable domain is KAGVTQTPRYLIKTRGQQVTLSCSPISGHRSVSWYQQTPGQGLQFLFEYFSETQRNKGNFPGRFSGRQFSNSRSEMNVSTLELGDSALYLCASSDEWASGANGLTFGAGSRLTVL.

The genes are TRBV19 and TRBJ2-7; 10 bases match TRBD1. This CDR3 region has 15 residues. After removal of 4 bases from V and 3 bases from J, the junction contained 6 bases not matched to a gene. Germline CDR1 reads LNHDA; CDR2 reads SQIVND (reference sequence). The CDR3 nucleotides are TGTGCCAGTAGTAGGTCGGGACAGGGGTTCTACGAGCAGTACTTC. Its translation: CASSRSGQGFYEQYF.

As DNA, the CDR3 is TGTGCCAGCAGCGTTGTGACAGCATCTAACTATGGCTACACCTTC. Its protein is CASSVVTASNYGYTF. The V and J genes are TRBV9 and TRBJ1-2; D might be TRBD1 (5 bases). Deletions cut 2 bases from V and 0 bases from J, with 11 bases between. The CDR3 contains 15 residues. Germline V gives CDR1 SGDLS, CDR2 YYNGEE.

The V call is TRBV6-6, the J call TRBJ1-4; D gene unclear. The germline gives CDR1 MNHNY, CDR2 SVGAGI (reference sequence). The CDR3 contains 12 residues. V lost 6 bases and J 8 bases, leaving 10 bases between the germline ends. CDR3 bases: TGTGCCAGCAGCCCCCAGTGGGAAAAACTGTTTTTT. It codes for CASSPQWEKLFF.

This clone was seen more than once but under ten times. The rearrangement uses TRBV5-6 and TRBJ2-3; TRBD1 agrees at 8 bases. The V and J ends lost 3 bases and 0 bases, in that order; junction bases with no gene match: 6. The length of the CDR3 is 16 residues. Per the germline V gene, CDR1 is SGHDT and CDR2 is YYEEEE. CDR3 bases: TGTGCCAGCAGCTACGTGACAGGGGCTAGCACAGATACGCAGTATTTT. This translates into CASSYVTGASTDTQYF.

The chain employs TRBV6-1 and TRBJ1-1, with D possibly matching TRBD1 (5 bases). Per germline, CDR1 MNHNS and CDR2 SASEGT. Trimming stripped 4 bases from V and 5 bases from J, with 17 bases between. This CDR3 spans 15 amino acids. CDR3 loop: CASSVSRASVTEAFF. The CDR3 DNA reads TGTGCCAGCAGTGTAAGCAGGGCAAGCGTTACTGAAGCTTTCTTT.

This chain links TRBV15 with TRBJ1-6, with no clear D. V dropped 3 bases and J dropped 8 bases, with 14 bases sitting between them. The germline V gene encodes CDR1 LNHNV and CDR2 YYDKDF (reference sequence). The CDR3 is made up of 15 amino acids. In DNA form, the CDR3 reads TGTGCCACCAGCAGCTTCAGGAAACACGATTCACCCCTCCACTTT. It yields the protein CATSSFRKHDSPLHF.

The rearrangement uses TRBV15 and TRBJ1-5; 9 nucleotides agree with TRBD1. Germline loops: CDR1 LNHNV, CDR2 YYDKDF (reference sequence). Losses at the gene ends were 9 bases for V and 9 bases for J; bases not matched to a gene: 12. CDR3 length equals 14 residues. This CDR3 is CATHHRTGVGPQHF. DNA of the CDR3: TGTGCCACTCATCACCGGACAGGGGTAGGGCCCCAGCATTTT.

The chain is built from TRBV29-1 and TRBJ2-5, with D tentatively TRBD1 (5 bases). Trimming left V 3 bases short and J 5 bases short, with 10 bases between. The CDR3 consists of 12 residues. Germline lookup yields CDR1 SQVTM and CDR2 ANQGSEA. Written as DNA, the CDR3 is TGCAGCGTTGAGCAGGGTCGTGAGACCCAGTACTTC. This translates into CSVEQGRETQYF. The variable domain in full, completed from reference TRBV29-1 and TRBJ2-5, reads SAVISQKPSRDICQRGTSLTIQCQVDSQVTMMFWYRQQPGQSLTLIATANQGSEATYESGFVIDKFPISRPNLTFSTLTVSNMSPEDSSIYLCSVEQGRETQYFGPGTRLLVL.

In its sample, this clone was seen a few times. V and J are TRBV9 and TRBJ2-5; D is perhaps TRBD2 (5 bases). CDR1 and CDR2 from the germline V gene are SGDLS and YYNGEE. This CDR3 region has 12 residues. Between the trimmed V and J ends, which lost 0 bases and 7 bases, there was a span of 7 bases. The CDR3 DNA is TGTGCCAGCAGCGTAGGGGCGGGGACCCAGTACTTC. This sequence encodes CASSVGAGTQYF.

The chain employs TRBV28 and TRBJ2-1; 8 bases line up with TRBD2. Germline V CDR1 and CDR2: MDHEN, SYDVKM. The CDR3 covers 14 residues. Trimming at V came to 3 bases and at J to 8 bases, leaving 6 bases not matched to a gene. The CDR3: CASSLSGGADEQFF. The CDR3 DNA sequence: TGTGCCAGCAGTTTGTCCGGGGGGGCTGATGAGCAGTTCTTC.

The chain links TRBV6-4 to TRBJ2-7, with 8 bases matching TRBD2. CDR3 length: 15 residues. Germline V gene sequence: CDR1 MRHNA, CDR2 SNTAGT. With V trimmed by 2 bases and J by 2 bases, 5 bases remained unmatched. The CDR3 region has the DNA TGTGCCAGCAGTGACGAAGCGGGGGAGGCCTACGAGCAGTACTTC. Residues: CASSDEAGEAYEQYF.

The chain couples TRBV27 to TRBJ1-1, with 10 nucleotides matching TRBD1. Germline values: CDR1 MNHEY, CDR2 SMNVEV (reference sequence). CDR3 length: 15 amino acids. Trimming took 5 bases from V and 8 from J; bases not matched to a gene: 11. This CDR3 is CASSKTGTGEMEAFF. The CDR3 DNA reads TGTGCCAGCAGTAAAACCGGGACAGGGGAAATGGAAGCTTTCTTT.

The V call is TRBV28, the J call TRBJ2-7, with TRBD2 identical over 7 bases. CDR3 length: 14 residues. The germline CDR1 and CDR2 sequences are MDHEN and SYDVKM. V lost 5 bases and J lost 2; bases outside the gene matches: 6. The chain's CDR3 is CASSRTRGTYEQYF. In nucleotides, the CDR3 is TGTGCCAGCAGTAGGACTAGAGGCACCTACGAGCAGTACTTC.

Remarks on this clone: Germline and junction disagree at one end, which may indicate a read error. The CDR3 DNA follows: TGTGCCAGCAGTGAAGAGGGGACAGAGTTCTTC. Protein product: CASSEEGTEFF. This sequence joins TRBV6-1 and TRBJ2-7, with 7 bases that match TRBD1. Germline V gene sequence: CDR1 MNHNS, CDR2 SASEGT. This CDR3 comprises 11 residues.

This chain links TRBV27 with TRBJ2-2; D uncertain. This CDR3 is built from 13 residues. The V and J ends lost 5 bases and 1 base respectively, with 5 bases between them. Germline V gene sequence: CDR1 MNHEY, CDR2 SMNVEV (reference sequence). DNA of the CDR3: TGTGCCAGCAGTCCAGAGAACACCGGGGAGCTGTTTTTT. Its protein product is CASSPENTGELFF.

J is TRBJ2-2 and V is TRBV4-3; TRBD1 might be the D (5 bases). V lost 2 bases to trimming and J lost 1 base, with 8 bases between them. The V gene's germline CDR1 is LGHNA and CDR2 YSLEER. The CDR3 has 15 residues. CDR3 residues: CASSQITGNTGELFF. Written as DNA, the CDR3 is TGCGCCAGCAGCCAAATAACAGGGAACACCGGGGAGCTGTTTTTT.

The V and J genes are TRBV28 and TRBJ1-2, with 7 bases that match TRBD1. Germline loops: CDR1 MDHEN, CDR2 SYDVKM. This CDR3 contains 14 residues. J lost 4 bases, V lost 6 bases, and 8 bases had no gene match. The CDR3 bases are TGTGCCAGCAGAACCACAGGGGACCGCTATGGCTACACCTTC. This encodes CASRTTGDRYGYTF.

The chain couples TRBV7-9 to TRBJ2-5, with 10 bases identical to TRBD1. Per germline, CDR1 SEHNR and CDR2 FQNEAQ (reference sequence). CDR3 size: 17 residues. The J segment lost 4 bases and the V segment lost 6 bases, leaving 14 bases of the junction unmatched. As DNA, the CDR3 is TGTGCCAGCAGAAGAACCAGGACGGGACAGGGGATAGAGACCCAGTACTTC. Translating it yields CASRRTRTGQGIETQYF.

The chain couples TRBV28 to TRBJ2-5; TRBD2 matches at 7 bases. Germline assignment: CDR1 MDHEN and CDR2 SYDVKM. With 0 bases clipped from V and 2 bases from J, the junction kept 3 bases outside the gene matches. The CDR3 loop spans 15 amino acids. CDR3 coding DNA: TGTGCCAGCAGTTTATGGGGCGGGGGACAAGAGACCCAGTACTTC. Translated: CASSLWGGGQETQYF.

The chain employs TRBV28 and TRBJ2-5, with TRBD2 matching over 8 bases. CDR1 is MDHEN, CDR2 SYDVKM, per germline. V shed 5 bases and J 2 bases; nucleotides not matched to a gene: 10. The CDR3 is made up of 16 amino acids. The CDR3, as DNA: TGTGCCAGCAGTCTACTCCGGGAGGGGACGCAAGAGACCCAGTACTTC. Translated: CASSLLREGTQETQYF.

This clone was recorded only once. The V and J genes are TRBV4-1 and TRBJ1-1; 8 positions match TRBD1. Germline values: CDR1 MGHRA, CDR2 YSYEKL. Trimming took 0 bases from V and 5 from J; bases not matched to a gene: 5. The CDR3 has 15 amino acids. CDR3 nucleotides: TGCGCCAGCAGCCAAGAAGAGACAGGGGTAACTGAAGCTTTCTTT. Translated: CASSQEETGVTEAFF.

J is TRBJ2-7 and V is TRBV27; weak D call: TRBD1 (5 bases). V shed 3 bases and J shed 0 bases, with 9 bases lying between them. In germline, CDR1 is MNHEY, CDR2 SMNVEV (reference sequence). This CDR3 is built from 14 residues. CDR3 residues: CASSLTVRSYEQYF. In nucleotides, the CDR3 is TGTGCCAGCAGTTTGACAGTACGCTCCTACGAGCAGTACTTC.